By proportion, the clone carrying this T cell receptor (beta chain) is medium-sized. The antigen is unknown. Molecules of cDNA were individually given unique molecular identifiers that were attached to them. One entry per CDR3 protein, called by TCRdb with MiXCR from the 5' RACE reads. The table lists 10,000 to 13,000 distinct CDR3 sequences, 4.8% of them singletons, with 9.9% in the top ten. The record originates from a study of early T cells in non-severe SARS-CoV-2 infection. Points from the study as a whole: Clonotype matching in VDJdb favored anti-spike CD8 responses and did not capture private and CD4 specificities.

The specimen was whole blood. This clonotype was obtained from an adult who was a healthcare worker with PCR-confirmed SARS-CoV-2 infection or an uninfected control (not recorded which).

CDR3 coding DNA: TGTGCCAGCAGAGTCCTGGGAGGCAATCAGCCCCAGCATTTT. The encoded protein is CASRVLGGNQPQHF. The V and J genes are TRBV6-2 or TRBV6-3 and TRBJ1-5; D uncertain. Germline V gene lookup returns CDR1 MNHEY and CDR2 SVGEGT. This CDR3 region has 14 residues. V was pared by 6 bases and J by 2 bases, with 11 bases between.